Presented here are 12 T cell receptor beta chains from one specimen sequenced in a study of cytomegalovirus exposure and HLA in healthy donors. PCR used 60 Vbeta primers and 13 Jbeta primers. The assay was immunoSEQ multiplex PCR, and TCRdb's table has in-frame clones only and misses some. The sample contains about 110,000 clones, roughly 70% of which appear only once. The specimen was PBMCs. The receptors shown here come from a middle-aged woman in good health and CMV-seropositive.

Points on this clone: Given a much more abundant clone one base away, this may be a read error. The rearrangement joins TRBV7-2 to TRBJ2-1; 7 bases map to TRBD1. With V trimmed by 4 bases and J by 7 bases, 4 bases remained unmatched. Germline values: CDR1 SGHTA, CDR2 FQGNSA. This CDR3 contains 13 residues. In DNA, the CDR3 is TGTGCCAGCAGCTCCAACAGGGGAAATGAGCAGTTCTTC. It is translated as CASSSNRGNEQFF.

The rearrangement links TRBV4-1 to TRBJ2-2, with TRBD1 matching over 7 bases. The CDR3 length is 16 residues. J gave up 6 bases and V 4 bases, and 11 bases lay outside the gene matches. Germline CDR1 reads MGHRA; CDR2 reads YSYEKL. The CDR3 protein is CASSPTGTAVAGELFF. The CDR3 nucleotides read TGCGCCAGCAGCCCCACCGGGACAGCCGTCGCCGGGGAGCTGTTTTTT.

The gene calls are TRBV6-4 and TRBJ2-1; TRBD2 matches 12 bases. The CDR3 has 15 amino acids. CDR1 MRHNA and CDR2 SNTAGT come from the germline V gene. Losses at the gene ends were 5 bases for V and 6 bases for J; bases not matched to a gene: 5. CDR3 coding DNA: TGTGCCAGCAGTCGACTAGCGGGGGCCATCAATGAGCAGTTCTTC. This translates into CASSRLAGAINEQFF.

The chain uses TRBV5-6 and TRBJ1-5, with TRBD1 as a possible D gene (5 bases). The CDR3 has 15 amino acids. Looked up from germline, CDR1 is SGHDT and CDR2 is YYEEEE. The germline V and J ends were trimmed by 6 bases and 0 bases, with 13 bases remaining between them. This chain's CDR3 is CASTLGGFSNQPQHF. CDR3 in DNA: TGTGCCAGCACCCTGGGGGGGTTTAGCAATCAGCCCCAGCATTTT.

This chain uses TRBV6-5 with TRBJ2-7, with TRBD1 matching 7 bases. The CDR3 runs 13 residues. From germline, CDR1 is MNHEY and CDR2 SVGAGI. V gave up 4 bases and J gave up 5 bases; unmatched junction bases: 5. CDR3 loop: CASSFFDRDEQYF. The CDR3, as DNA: TGTGCCAGCAGTTTCTTCGACAGGGACGAGCAGTACTTC.

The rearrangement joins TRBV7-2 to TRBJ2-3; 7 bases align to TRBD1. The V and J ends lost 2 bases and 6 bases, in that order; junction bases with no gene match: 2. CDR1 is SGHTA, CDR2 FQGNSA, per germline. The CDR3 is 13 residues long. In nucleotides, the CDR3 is TGTGCCAGCAGCTTACGCAGGGGGGATACGCAGTATTTT. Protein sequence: CASSLRRGDTQYF. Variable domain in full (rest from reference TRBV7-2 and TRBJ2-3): GAGVSQSPSNKVTEKGKDVELRCDPISGHTALYWYRQSLGQGLEFLIYFQGNSAPDKSGLPSDRFSAERTGGSVSTLTIQRTQQEDSAVYLCASSLRRGDTQYFGPGTRLTVL.

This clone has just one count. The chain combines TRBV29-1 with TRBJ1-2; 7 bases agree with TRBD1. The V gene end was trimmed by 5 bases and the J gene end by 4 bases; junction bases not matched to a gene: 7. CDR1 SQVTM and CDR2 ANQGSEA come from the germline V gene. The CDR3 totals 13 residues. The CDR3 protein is CSVYRDSIYGYTF. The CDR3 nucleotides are TGCAGCGTTTACCGGGACAGCATCTATGGCTACACCTTC.

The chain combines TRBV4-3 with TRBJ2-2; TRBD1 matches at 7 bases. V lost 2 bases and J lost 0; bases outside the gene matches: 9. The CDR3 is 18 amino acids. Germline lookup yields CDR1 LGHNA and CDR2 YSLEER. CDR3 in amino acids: CASSQNPTGTANTGELFF. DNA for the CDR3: TGCGCCAGCAGCCAAAATCCGACAGGGACAGCGAACACCGGGGAGCTGTTTTTT.

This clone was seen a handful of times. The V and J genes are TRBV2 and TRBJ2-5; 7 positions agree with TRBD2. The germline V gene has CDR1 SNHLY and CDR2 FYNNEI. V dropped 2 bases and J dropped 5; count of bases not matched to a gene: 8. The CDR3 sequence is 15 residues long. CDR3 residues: CASSELAGGDETQYF. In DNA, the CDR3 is TGTGCCAGCAGTGAACTAGCTGGGGGGGATGAGACCCAGTACTTC.

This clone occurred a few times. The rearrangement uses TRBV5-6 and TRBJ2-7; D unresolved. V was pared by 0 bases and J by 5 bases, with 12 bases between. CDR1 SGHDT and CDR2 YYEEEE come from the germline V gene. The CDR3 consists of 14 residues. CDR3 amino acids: CASSLGSVSHEQYF. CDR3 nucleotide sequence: TGTGCCAGCAGCTTGGGGTCCGTGAGCCACGAGCAGTACTTC.

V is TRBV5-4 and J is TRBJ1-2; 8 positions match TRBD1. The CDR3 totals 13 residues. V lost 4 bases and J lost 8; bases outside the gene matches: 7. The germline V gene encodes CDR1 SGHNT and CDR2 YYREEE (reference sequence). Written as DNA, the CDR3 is TGTGCCAGCAGCCAGGGGGCGCGGGAAGGCTACACCTTC. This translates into CASSQGAREGYTF.

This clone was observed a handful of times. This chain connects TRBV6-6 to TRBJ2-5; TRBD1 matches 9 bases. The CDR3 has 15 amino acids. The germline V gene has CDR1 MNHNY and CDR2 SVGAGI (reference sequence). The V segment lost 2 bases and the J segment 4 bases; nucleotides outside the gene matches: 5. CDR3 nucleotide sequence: TGTGCCAGCAGTTACACCGGACAGGGGTTAGAGACCCAGTACTTC. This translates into CASSYTGQGLETQYF.